This TCR beta chain was sequenced during a study of T cell responses to AZD1222 COVID-19 vaccine. General study results and limits: Per reports, nearly half of all spike-specific TCRs target regions that are unmutated in variants. Repertoires in all cases were sampled only once the peak T cell response had passed.

Regarding this clone: Antigen: not known.

The CDR3 loop spans 14 amino acids. V dropped 0 bases and J dropped 6 bases, with 9 bases sitting between them. CDR1 and CDR2 (germline): SEHNR, FQNEAQ (reference sequence). Generated by immunoSEQ multiplex PCR, the TCRdb table keeps only in-frame clones and is missing some. This sample has around 160,000 clones, with approximately 91% found just once. This chain links TRBV7-9 with TRBJ2-1; D remains ambiguous. The receptor comes from an adult in good health. The material sequenced was peripheral blood, taken on day 0 of AZD1222 vaccination. DNA for the CDR3: TGTGCCAGCAGCTTAGCACTTAGCACCAATGAGCAGTTCTTC. It is translated as CASSLALSTNEQFF.